This TCR beta chain was recorded in a study of T cells in Graves' hyperthyroidism and ophthalmopathy. Using RNA transcripts as the source, TCR beta CDR3 regions were amplified. RT-PCR in the first round (using the HTBI primer set) targeted the TCR CDR3. One entry per CDR3 protein results from TCRdb running MiXCR on the multiplex PCR reads. The sample yields about 570,000 distinct CDR3 sequences, roughly 15% seen once. V lost 7 bases and J lost 7, with 16 bases in between. The CDR3 covers 14 residues. The sequenced material came from blood. This TCR came from a woman aged 40-49 years with Graves' hyperthyroidism. The chain combines TRBV12-3 or TRBV12-4 with TRBJ2-2, with D possibly called TRBD1 or TRBD2 (5 bases each). The CDR3 loop is CASNTHGTIGELFF. The CDR3, as DNA: TGTGCCAGCAATACCCATGGGACGATCGGGGAGCTGTTTTTT.